This passage covers 13 T cell receptor beta chains from one sample sequenced in a study of blood T cell repertoires in COVID-19. Method: immunoSEQ multiplex PCR; TCRdb's copy keeps in-frame clones and lacks some. The repertoire holds about 210,000 clones, around 84% seen once, with about 11% in the top ten. The specimen was peripheral blood. The receptors derive from a woman at least 80 years old with COVID-19, enrolled during active disease.

This chain's CDR3 is CASRTGNQPQHF. The CDR3, as DNA: TGTGCCTCTAGGACAGGAAATCAGCCCCAGCATTTT. The chain couples TRBV30 to TRBJ1-5; 7 positions agree with TRBD1. The CDR3 is made up of 12 amino acids. The germline V gene has CDR1 GTSNPN and CDR2 SVGIG (reference sequence). V was pared by 7 bases and J by 4 bases, with 4 bases of the junction left unmatched.

The rearrangement joins TRBV9 to TRBJ1-2; weak D call: TRBD1 (6 bases). V gave up 4 bases and J gave up 4 bases, with 8 bases separating them. The CDR3 is 12 amino acids. Germline V gene lookup returns CDR1 SGDLS and CDR2 YYNGEE. This chain's CDR3 is CASSTQGYGYTF. CDR3 coding DNA: TGTGCCAGCAGCACACAGGGCTATGGCTACACCTTC.

The CDR3 DNA reads TGTGCCACCAGTGATTCCCGTAGGGGTAGGAACACTGAAGCTTTCTTT. This encodes CATSDSRRGRNTEAFF. The rearrangement links TRBV24-1 to TRBJ1-1; tentative D call: TRBD1 (5 bases). This CDR3 region has 16 residues. The germline CDR1 and CDR2 sequences are KGHDR and SFDVKD. V shed 2 bases and J shed 1 base, with 13 bases lying between them.

V gene TRBV19 combines with J gene TRBJ2-1; D gene ambiguous. Trimming pared 1 base from V and 5 bases from J, leaving 12 bases between. This CDR3 has 15 residues. Germline lookup yields CDR1 LNHDA and CDR2 SQIVND (reference sequence). DNA for the CDR3: TGTGCCAGTAGTATAGGAGACATGGGTAACAATGAGCAGTTCTTC. It yields the protein CASSIGDMGNNEQFF.

This sequence joins TRBV7-9 and TRBJ1-4; tentatively, D is TRBD1 (5 bases). V gave up 8 bases and J gave up 5 bases, with 18 bases separating them. This CDR3 has 15 amino acids. Germline V gene data show CDR1 as SEHNR and CDR2 as FQNEAQ (reference sequence). CDR3 loop: CASGPPGGWNEKLFF. Written as DNA, the CDR3 is TGTGCCAGCGGCCCCCCGGGGGGGTGGAATGAAAAACTGTTTTTT. Combining the CDR3 with reference TRBV7-9 and TRBJ1-4 gives the whole variable domain DTGVSQNPRHKITKRGQNVTFRCDPISEHNRLYWYRQTLGQGPEFLTYFQNEAQLEKSRLLSDRFSAERPKGSFSTLEIQRTEQGDSAMYLCASGPPGGWNEKLFFGSGTQLSVL.

In regard to this clone: Other nucleotide sequences in the sample specify the same CDR3. The genes are TRBV18 and TRBJ2-7, with 11 bases identical to TRBD2. The CDR3 runs 15 residues. J was trimmed by 2 bases and V by 3 bases; bases with no gene match: 3. CDR1 is KGHSH, CDR2 LQKENI, per germline. This CDR3 reads CASSPTSGGPYEQYF. The CDR3 coding sequence is TGTGCCAGCTCACCTACTAGCGGGGGACCCTACGAGCAGTACTTC.

V usage is TRBV5-1 and J usage is TRBJ2-3, with D possibly being TRBD1 (6 bases). Trimming pared 1 base from V and 4 bases from J, leaving 19 bases between. This CDR3 has 17 amino acids. Germline assignment: CDR1 SGHRS and CDR2 YFSETQ. CDR3 residues: CASSLSTTGFISDTQYF. The CDR3 DNA is TGCGCCAGCAGCTTGTCAACCACAGGGTTCATTTCAGATACGCAGTATTTT.

This clone was counted once. The chain joins TRBV7-9 to TRBJ1-5; 9 positions agree with TRBD1. The CDR3 runs 16 residues. Germline V gene data show CDR1 as SEHNR and CDR2 as FQNEAQ (reference sequence). V lost 0 bases and J lost 2; bases outside the gene matches: 2. The CDR3 nucleotides are TGTGCCAGCAGCTTAGCGGGACAGGGTGGCAATCAGCCCCAGCATTTT. It yields the protein CASSLAGQGGNQPQHF.

This clone is a singleton in its sample. The chain is built from TRBV6-5 and TRBJ1-1; no reliable D call. Germline-derived CDR1 and CDR2 are MNHEY and SVGAGI. The V and J ends lost 0 bases and 0 bases respectively, with 8 bases between them. The CDR3 contains 15 residues. The DNA of the CDR3 is TGTGCCAGCAGTTACTCCGCTACCTTGAACACTGAAGCTTTCTTT. Its translation is CASSYSATLNTEAFF.

This rearrangement joins TRBV30 to TRBJ1-1; TRBD1 is a possible D gene (6 bases). V was pared by 3 bases and J by 8 bases, with 13 bases between. The CDR3 is made up of 12 amino acids. The germline V gene encodes CDR1 GTSNPN and CDR2 SVGIG (reference sequence). CDR3 region: CAWRGQTREAFF. CDR3 sequence (DNA): TGTGCCTGGAGAGGACAGACACGGGAAGCTTTCTTT. The entire variable domain, with the rest obtained from reference TRBV30 and TRBJ1-1, is as follows: SQTIHQWPATLVQPVGSPLSLECTVEGTSNPNLYWYRQAAGRGLQLLFYSVGIGQISSEVPQNLSASRPQDRQFILSSKKLLLSDSGFYLCAWRGQTREAFFGQGTRLTVV.

This clone was counted once. The gene calls are TRBV7-8 and TRBJ2-1; 9 nucleotides match TRBD2. After removal of 1 base from V and 5 bases from J, the junction contained 9 bases not matched to a gene. CDR3 length: 17 amino acids. The V gene's germline CDR1 is SGHVS and CDR2 FQNEAQ. The CDR3 DNA is TGTGCCAGCAGCTTAGAGCTCGCGGGGGGGGCCGACAATGAGCAGTTCTTC. This gives the protein CASSLELAGGADNEQFF.

The rearrangement joins TRBV9 to TRBJ2-1; tentative D call: TRBD1 (5 bases). Per germline, CDR1 SGDLS and CDR2 YYNGEE. Trimming took 6 bases from V and 0 from J, leaving 16 bases between them. The CDR3 extends over 16 amino acids. Here the CDR3 DNA reads TGTGCCAGCAACGAAAAGGGGTCCTCCTCCTACAATGAGCAGTTCTTC. Amino acids: CASNEKGSSSYNEQFF.

The V call is TRBV18, the J call TRBJ1-5; 8 nucleotides agree with TRBD1. Germline CDR1 reads KGHSH; CDR2 reads LQKENI. The CDR3 is made up of 14 amino acids. V gave up 3 bases and J gave up 5 bases; unmatched junction bases: 3. CDR3 protein: CASSPGDRYQPQHF. The CDR3 DNA reads as TGTGCCAGCTCACCGGGGGACAGGTATCAGCCCCAGCATTTT.